The 7 T cell receptor beta chains reported below all come from one sample, sequenced in a study of low-dose radiotherapy and immunotherapy resistance in tumors. Alpha- and beta-chain coverage of first-strand cDNA came from TRAV- and TRBV-specific primers. The PCR that amplified TCRs ran for 15 to 25 cycles, relying on a constant-region primer and a V-primer adapter. TCRdb processed the reads anew with MiXCR; each CDR3 protein has one entry. Among approximately 9,700 distinct CDR3 sequences listed, 40% to 55% were seen once. These receptors originate from a human donor with advanced metastatic prostate, ovarian, gallbladder or colorectal cancer (not recorded which). This table probably holds off-target reads from a library built for another chain.

This clonotype was seen a few times. V and J are TRBV10-1 and TRBJ1-2; perhaps TRBD1 as D (5 bases). V dropped 3 bases and J dropped 2 bases, with 7 bases sitting between them. In germline, CDR1 is WNHNN, CDR2 SYGVQD (reference sequence). CDR3 size: 13 residues. CDR3 amino acids: CASSERTNYGYTF. The CDR3 nucleotides read TGCGCCAGCAGTGAACGGACAAACTATGGCTACACCTTC.

In its sample, this clonotype was seen a few times. The chain is built from TRBV28 and TRBJ1-2, with 10 positions matching TRBD1. Germline values: CDR1 MDHEN, CDR2 SYDVKM. J lost 4 bases, V lost 5 bases, and 4 bases had no gene match. The CDR3 totals 14 residues. The CDR3: CASSMTGGGYGYTF. The DNA for the CDR3 is TGTGCCAGCAGTATGACAGGGGGCGGCTATGGCTACACCTTC.

The V call is TRBV20-1, the J call TRBJ2-4; unclear D gene. Trimming cost V 0 bases and J 0 bases, with 12 bases left between them. Germline assignment: CDR1 DFQATT and CDR2 SNEGSKA (reference sequence). This CDR3 has 16 residues. The CDR3 DNA sequence: TGCAGTGCTAGAGAGGGTGCATATTTAGCCAAAAACATTCAGTACTTC. It is translated as CSAREGAYLAKNIQYF.

This sequence joins TRBV12-3 or TRBV12-4 and TRBJ1-5; 8 bases map to TRBD1. J lost 5 bases, V lost 4 bases, and 7 bases had no gene match. CDR3 length: 15 residues. The DNA for the CDR3 is TGTGCCAGCAGTTCGACCGGGACAGGAGATCAGCCCCAGCATTTT. It yields the protein CASSSTGTGDQPQHF.

The chain is built from TRBV3-1 and TRBJ2-3; 8 bases map to TRBD2. The length of the CDR3 is 17 residues. The V segment lost 0 bases and the J segment 4 bases; nucleotides outside the gene matches: 9. The germline V gene encodes CDR1 LGHDT and CDR2 YNNKEL (reference sequence). As DNA, the CDR3 is TGTGCCAGCAGCCAAGACTGGGCGGGGGGCCCCGCAGATACGCAGTATTTT. Translated, it gives CASSQDWAGGPADTQYF.

The CDR3 DNA reads TGTGCCAGCAGCCCAGGGGGGCGACCCCAGCATTTT. Translating it yields CASSPGGRPQHF. The V and J genes are TRBV5-4 and TRBJ1-5, with 7 bases aligning to TRBD1. Trimming at V came to 4 bases and at J to 10 bases, leaving 5 bases not matched to a gene. CDR1 and CDR2 (germline): SGHNT, YYREEE (reference sequence). This CDR3 spans 12 amino acids. Combining the CDR3 with reference TRBV5-4 and TRBJ1-5 gives the whole variable domain ETGVTQSPTHLIKTRGQQVTLRCSSQSGHNTVSWYQQALGQGPQFIFQYYREEENGRGNFPPRFSGLQFPNYSSELNVNALELDDSALYLCASSPGGRPQHFGDGTRLSIL.

The CDR3 loop is CSARGGANVLTF. The CDR3 DNA reads as TGCAGTGCACGTGGAGGGGCCAACGTCCTGACTTTC. The V call is TRBV20-1, the J call TRBJ2-6, with D uncertain. The V gene lost 6 bases and the J gene lost 4 bases, with 7 bases spanning the gap. CDR3 length: 12 amino acids. Looked up from germline, CDR1 is DFQATT and CDR2 is SNEGSKA (reference sequence).